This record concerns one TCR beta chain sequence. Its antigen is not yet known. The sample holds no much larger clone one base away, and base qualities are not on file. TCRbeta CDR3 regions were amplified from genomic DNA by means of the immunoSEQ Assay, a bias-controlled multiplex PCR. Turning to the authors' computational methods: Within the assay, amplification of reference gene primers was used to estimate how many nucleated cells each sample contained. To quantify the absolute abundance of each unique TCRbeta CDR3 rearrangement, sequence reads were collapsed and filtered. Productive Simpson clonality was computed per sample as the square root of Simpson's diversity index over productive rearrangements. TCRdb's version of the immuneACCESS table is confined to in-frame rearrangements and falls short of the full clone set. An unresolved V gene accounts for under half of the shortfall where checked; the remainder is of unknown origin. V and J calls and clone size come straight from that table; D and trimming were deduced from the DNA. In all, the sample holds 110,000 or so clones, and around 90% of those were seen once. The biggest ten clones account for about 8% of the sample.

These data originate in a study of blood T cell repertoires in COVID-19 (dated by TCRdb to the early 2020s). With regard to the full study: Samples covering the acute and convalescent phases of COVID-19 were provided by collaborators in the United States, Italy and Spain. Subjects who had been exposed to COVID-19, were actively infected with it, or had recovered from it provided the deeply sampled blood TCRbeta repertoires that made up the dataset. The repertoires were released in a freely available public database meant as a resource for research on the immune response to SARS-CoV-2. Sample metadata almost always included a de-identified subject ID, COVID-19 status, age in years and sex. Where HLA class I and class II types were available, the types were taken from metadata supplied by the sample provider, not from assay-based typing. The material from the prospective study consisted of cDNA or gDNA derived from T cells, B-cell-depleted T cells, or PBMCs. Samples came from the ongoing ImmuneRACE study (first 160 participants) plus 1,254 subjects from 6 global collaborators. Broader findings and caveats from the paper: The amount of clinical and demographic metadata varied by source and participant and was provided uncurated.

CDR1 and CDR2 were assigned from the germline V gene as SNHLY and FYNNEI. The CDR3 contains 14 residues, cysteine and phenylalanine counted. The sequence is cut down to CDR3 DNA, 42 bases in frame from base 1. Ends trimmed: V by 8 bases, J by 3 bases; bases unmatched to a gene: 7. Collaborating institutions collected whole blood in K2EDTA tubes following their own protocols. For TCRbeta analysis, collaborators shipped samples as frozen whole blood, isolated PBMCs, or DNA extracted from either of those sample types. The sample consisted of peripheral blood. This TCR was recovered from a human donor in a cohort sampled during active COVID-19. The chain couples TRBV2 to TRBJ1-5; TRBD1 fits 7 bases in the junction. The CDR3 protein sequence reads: CASGLGQPNQPQHF. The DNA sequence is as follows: TGTGCCAGCGGATTGGGACAGCCCAATCAGCCCCAGCATTTT.